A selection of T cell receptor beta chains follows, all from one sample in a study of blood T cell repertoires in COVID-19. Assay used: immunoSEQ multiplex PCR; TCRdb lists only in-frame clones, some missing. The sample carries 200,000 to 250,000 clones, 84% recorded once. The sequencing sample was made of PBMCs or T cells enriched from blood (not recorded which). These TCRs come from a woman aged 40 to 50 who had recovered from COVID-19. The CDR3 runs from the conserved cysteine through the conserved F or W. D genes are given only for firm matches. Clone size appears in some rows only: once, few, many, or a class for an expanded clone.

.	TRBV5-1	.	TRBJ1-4	CASSFTTANEKLFF
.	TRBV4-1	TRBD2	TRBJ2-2	CASSQGGLAGDTGELFF
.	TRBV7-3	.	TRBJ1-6	CASSRDSDNSPLHF
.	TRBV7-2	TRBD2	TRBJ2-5	CASSKSGGQETQYF
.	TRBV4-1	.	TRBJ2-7	CASSQVGASTYEQYF
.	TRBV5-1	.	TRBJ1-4	CASSLEDRSTNEKLFF
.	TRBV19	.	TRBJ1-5	CASSPSGSISNQPQHF
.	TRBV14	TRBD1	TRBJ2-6	CASSQLGQGVSGANVLTF
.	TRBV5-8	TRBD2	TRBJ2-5	CASSFELAGVETQYF
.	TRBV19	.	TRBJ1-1	CASSRLSVGRFTEAFF
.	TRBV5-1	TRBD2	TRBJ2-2	CASSLAGVNTGELFF
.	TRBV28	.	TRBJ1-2	CASRYAGVLDGYTF
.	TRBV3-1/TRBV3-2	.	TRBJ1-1	CASSQDREVTEAFF
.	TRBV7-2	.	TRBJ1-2	CASSLGTGEPSYGYTF
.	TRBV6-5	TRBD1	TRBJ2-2	CASRYSWTGNTGELFF
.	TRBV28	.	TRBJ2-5	CASSRTPLSPRETPRKTQYF
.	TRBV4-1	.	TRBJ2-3	CAIGEGLFGTDTQYF
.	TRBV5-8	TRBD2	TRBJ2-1	CASSLGGLAGPNEQFF
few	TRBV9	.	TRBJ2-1	CASSVKGVALVGMNEQFF
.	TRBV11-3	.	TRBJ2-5	CASSIGGHQETQYF
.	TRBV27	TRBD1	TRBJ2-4	CASKPGQSNIQYF
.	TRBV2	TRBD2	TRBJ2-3	CASTRLAGGTDTQYF
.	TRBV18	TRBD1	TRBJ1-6	CASTRQGANSPLHF
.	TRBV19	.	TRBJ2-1	CATHSSERSYNEQFF
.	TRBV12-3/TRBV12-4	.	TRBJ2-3	CASSLQGTDTQYF
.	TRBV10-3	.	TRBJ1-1	CAIRRAQINTEAFF
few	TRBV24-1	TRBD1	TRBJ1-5	CATSPGQGGGKNQPQHF
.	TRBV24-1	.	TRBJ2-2	CATSDTRNTGELFF
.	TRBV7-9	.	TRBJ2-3	CASSPPGTSRTDTQYF
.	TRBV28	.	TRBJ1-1	CASSLRAWTEAFF
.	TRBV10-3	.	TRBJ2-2	CAINPGERNTGELFF
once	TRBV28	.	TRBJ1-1	CATHRVNTEAFF
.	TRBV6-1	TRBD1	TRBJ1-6	CASSDGQGYNSPLHF
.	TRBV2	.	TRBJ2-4	CASGQKNIQYF
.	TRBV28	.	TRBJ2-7	CATGGSQYEQYF
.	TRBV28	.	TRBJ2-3	CASSPRTLSTDTQYF
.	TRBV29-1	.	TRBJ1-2	CSGQLQGLGGYTF
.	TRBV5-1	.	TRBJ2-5	CASSFKETQYF
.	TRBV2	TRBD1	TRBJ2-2	CASSAGTAPNTGELFF
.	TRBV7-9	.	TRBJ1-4	CASSLTGMDNEKLFF
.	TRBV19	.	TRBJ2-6	CASSSYRQGLPQGANVLTF
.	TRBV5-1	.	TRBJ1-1	CASSLEQGRTEAFF
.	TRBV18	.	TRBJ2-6	CASSGSSGANVLTF
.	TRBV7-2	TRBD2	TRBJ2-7	CASRSLAGGNRYEQYF
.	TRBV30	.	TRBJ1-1	CAWSGLTNTEAFF
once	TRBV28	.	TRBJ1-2	CASSLSLGVNYGYTF
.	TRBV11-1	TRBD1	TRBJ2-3	CASSTGGITDTQYF
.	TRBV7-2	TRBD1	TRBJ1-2	CASSYDRGIYGYTF
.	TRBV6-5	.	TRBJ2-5	CASSRGAQETQYF
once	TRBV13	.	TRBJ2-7	CASSPARASHEQYF
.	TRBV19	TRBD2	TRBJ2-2	CASSLGLAGVRGTGELFF
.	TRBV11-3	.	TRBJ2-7	CASSLDREGTEQYF
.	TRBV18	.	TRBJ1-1	CASSPPGRNTEAFF